The clone carrying this T cell receptor (beta chain) was counted between two and nine times. The antigen is undetermined. Being one base from a much bigger clone, this may be a read error. The authors ran a second PCR of about 6 to 12 cycles using a sample-barcoded 5' primer and a J-beta primer mix. Unique molecular identifiers of 12 random nucleotides labeled each cDNA. MiXCR, run by TCRdb on the 5' RACE reads, gives a single entry per CDR3 protein. The profile shows around 870,000 distinct CDR3 sequences, roughly 26% of them singletons. Per sample, at least 6 micrograms of total RNA were extracted. This sample was included in a study of blood T cells in healthy people across ages. Points from the study as a whole: For the donors, CMV status was unknown and possibly confounded expanded clonotype changes.

The CDR3 has 15 amino acids. The chain has TRBV12-3 or TRBV12-4 and TRBJ2-6, with D maybe TRBD2 (7 bases). The sequence derives from a woman of 80 years or more in good health. The specimen was blood. CDR3 coding DNA: TGTGCCAGCAGGGGTAATTCCGCGGGGGCCAACGTCCGGACTTTC. Translated: CASRGNSAGANVRTF.